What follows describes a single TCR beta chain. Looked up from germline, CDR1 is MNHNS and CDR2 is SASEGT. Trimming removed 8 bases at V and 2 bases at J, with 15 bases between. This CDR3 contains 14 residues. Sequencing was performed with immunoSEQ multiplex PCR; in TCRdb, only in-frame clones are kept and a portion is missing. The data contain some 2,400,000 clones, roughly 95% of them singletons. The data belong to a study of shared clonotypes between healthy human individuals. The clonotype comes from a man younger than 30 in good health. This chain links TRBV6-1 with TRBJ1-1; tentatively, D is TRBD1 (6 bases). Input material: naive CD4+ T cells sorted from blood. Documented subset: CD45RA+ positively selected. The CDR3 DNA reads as TGTGCCAGCGGCCGGGACAAAAGTAACACTGAAGCTTTCTTT. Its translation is CASGRDKSNTEAFF.